This section outlines one TCR beta chain sequence together with its context. The source of the sample is a study of blood T cell repertoires in COVID-19. This table comes from immunoSEQ multiplex PCR, and its TCRdb copy is limited to in-frame clones, with some not included. The sample records around 280,000 clones, roughly 89% being singletons. Self-reported history from a screening survey and questionnaire set each donor's cohort. The V and J ends lost 6 bases and 8 bases, in that order; junction bases with no gene match: 5. This CDR3 comprises 13 residues. Germline V gene data show CDR1 as MNHEY and CDR2 as SVGAGI.

The source of this sequence is a woman under 30 with acute COVID-19. Material: PBMCs or T cells enriched from blood (not recorded which). The genes are TRBV6-5 and TRBJ1-4; the match to TRBD1 covers 8 bases. CDR3 sequence (DNA): TGTGCCAGCAGGGGGACAGGCAGGGAAAAACTGTTTTTT. Protein: CASRGTGREKLFF.